This TCR beta chain was captured by sequencing in a study of T cells in Graves' hyperthyroidism and ophthalmopathy. The CDR3 runs 14 residues. V gave up 0 bases and J gave up 5 bases, with 10 bases separating them. In germline, CDR1 is SGHVS, CDR2 FQNEAQ. This clonotype was observed a handful of times. The target antigen is unknown. Study conclusions and caveats: Most clonotypes that expanded in the thyroid above 0.001 also showed up in blood.

Amplification targeted TCR beta CDR3 regions from RNA transcripts. The primer set for the first-round RT-PCR of the TCR CDR3 was HTBI. A single record per CDR3 protein comes from TCRdb applying MiXCR to the multiplex PCR reads. The table has 500,000 to 600,000 distinct CDR3 sequences, approximately 49% seen once. Pregnant or lactating patients were excluded, as were those with uncontrolled infection or other autoimmune disease. The sequence came from an adult woman with Graves' disease, either hyperthyroidism or ophthalmopathy (not recorded which). The material sequenced was peripheral blood or thyroid tissue (not recorded which). The gene calls are TRBV7-8 and TRBJ2-5, with TRBD1 as a possible D gene (5 bases). CDR3 loop: CASSLAGVEETQYF. The CDR3 coding sequence is TGTGCCAGCAGCTTAGCAGGGGTCGAGGAGACCCAGTACTTC.